This entry is about one T cell receptor (beta chain). Germline assignment: CDR1 MNHEY and CDR2 SVGEGT. The ends were cut back, 5 bases at V and 4 bases at J, with 9 bases in the middle. This CDR3 is 13 amino acids long. As to treatment: some 20 received Ad26.COV2.S at low or high dose, single or two shots; 5 received placebo; per-sample allocation not given. Sample collection was performed on day 63 after the first vaccine or placebo injection. Ad26 vector vaccine expressed Wuhan-strain SARS-CoV-2 spike. This entry belongs to a study of Ad26.COV2.S vaccination and SARS-CoV-2 variants. In the study overall: Recipients of Ad26.COV2.S got it intramuscularly, once or twice 56 days apart.

Generated by immunoSEQ multiplex PCR, the TCRdb table keeps only in-frame clones and is missing some. Altogether hundreds of thousands of clones are present, 89% being singletons, with the ten largest covering about 2.5%. The TCR originated in a person aged 18-60 years who received the Ad26.COV2.S COVID-19 vaccine or a placebo. The source was peripheral blood, collected in a trial of Ad26.COV2.S vaccine versus placebo. This sequence joins TRBV6-2 or TRBV6-3 and TRBJ1-5; possibly TRBD1 for D (6 bases). In DNA form, the CDR3 reads TGTGCCAGCAGTCAGGACAGAAATCAGCCCCAGCATTTT. As protein: CASSQDRNQPQHF.